These 28 T cell receptor beta chains share one sample of origin, sequenced in a study of PD-1 blockade in classical Hodgkin lymphoma. Sequencing used immunoSEQ multiplex PCR; TCRdb keeps in-frame clones, though not all of them. Of some 93,000 clones listed, 83% are singletons. Time point of the sample: cycle 4 day 1 (C4D1), after around six weeks of nivolumab. All patients experienced relapse after autologous stem cell transplantation, and brentuximab vedotin exposure was variable. Material: peripheral blood mononuclear cells (PBMCs), obtained before the fourth cycle of nivolumab. The origin of the receptors is a human donor with classical Hodgkin lymphoma.

CDR3 nucleotides: TGTGCCAGCAGTTCCCTCGCAGGCCTCACAGATACGCAGTATTTT. Translating gives CASSSLAGLTDTQYF. The J gene is TRBJ2-3, the V gene TRBV6-5; no definite D call. CDR1 and CDR2 from the germline V gene are MNHEY and SVGAGI. This CDR3 comprises 15 residues. Trimming removed 4 bases from V and 2 bases from J, with 13 bases in between.

The rearrangement joins TRBV5-1 to TRBJ1-2, with TRBD1 matching over 8 bases. The germline V gene encodes CDR1 SGHRS and CDR2 YFSETQ. CDR3 length: 15 residues. V gave up 5 bases and J gave up 4 bases; unmatched junction bases: 10. The CDR3 region has the DNA TGCGCCAGCAGGCCAGGGGGCTTTTCTCCCTATGGCTACACCTTC. This sequence encodes CASRPGGFSPYGYTF.

V and J are TRBV11-2 and TRBJ2-3, with TRBD2 identical over 12 bases. Germline V gene data show CDR1 as SGHAT and CDR2 as FQNNGV. The trim removed 5 bases at V and 0 bases at J, leaving 6 bases unmatched. CDR3 length equals 17 residues. This CDR3 is CASSLRTSGISTDTQYF. The CDR3, as DNA: TGTGCCAGCAGCCTCAGGACTAGCGGGATTAGCACAGATACGCAGTATTTT.

This sequence joins TRBV5-4 and TRBJ2-7; D might be TRBD1 or TRBD2, each matching 5 bases. The germline CDR1 and CDR2 sequences are SGHNT and YYREEE (reference sequence). The V end lost 3 bases, the J end lost 2 bases, and 12 bases lay between the germline ends. This CDR3 region has 14 residues. The CDR3 protein is CASSWDASTYEQYF. In DNA form, the CDR3 reads TGTGCCAGCAGCTGGGACGCATCTACCTACGAGCAGTACTTC.

This chain uses TRBV25-1 with TRBJ2-7; D gene uncertain. The CDR3 consists of 11 residues. Trimming stripped 5 bases from V and 3 bases from J, with 5 bases between. Germline V gene sequence: CDR1 MGHDK, CDR2 SYGVNS. This chain's CDR3 is CASSLGYEQYF. In DNA form, the CDR3 reads TGTGCCAGCAGTCTCGGCTACGAGCAGTACTTC.

This clone was found a few times. The J gene is TRBJ2-5, the V gene TRBV11-3; D gene uncertain. Trimming removed 0 bases from V and 5 bases from J, with 7 bases in between. The germline V gene has CDR1 SGHNT and CDR2 YENEEA. CDR3 size: 13 residues. CDR3 amino acids: CASSLEAVETQYF. The CDR3 nucleotides are TGTGCCAGCAGCTTAGAGGCTGTGGAGACCCAGTACTTC.

The rearrangement uses TRBV5-1 and TRBJ2-1, with D perhaps matching TRBD2 (6 bases). The germline gives CDR1 SGHRS, CDR2 YFSETQ. V lost 0 bases to trimming and J lost 4 bases, with 14 bases between them. This CDR3 has 16 residues. The CDR3 loop is CASSLGPASEYNEQFF. Here the CDR3 DNA reads TGCGCCAGCAGCTTGGGACCGGCTAGCGAGTACAATGAGCAGTTCTTC.

The chain uses TRBV7-9 and TRBJ2-5, with a weak D call TRBD1 (6 bases). Germline V CDR1 and CDR2: SEHNR, FQNEAQ (reference sequence). Trimming pared 5 bases from V and 0 bases from J, leaving 16 bases between. The CDR3 has 16 residues. As DNA, the CDR3 is TGTGCCAGCAGCGATACCGGGACACCGTACCAAGAGACCCAGTACTTC. The encoded protein is CASSDTGTPYQETQYF.

The rearrangement uses TRBV7-6 and TRBJ1-2; D perhaps matches TRBD1 (6 bases). V lost 7 bases, J lost 3 bases, and 15 bases lay in between. Germline V gives CDR1 SGHVS, CDR2 FNYEAQ. The CDR3 runs 14 residues. Here the CDR3 reads CASTLKAGDYGYTF. The CDR3, as DNA: TGTGCCAGCACCCTGAAAGCAGGGGACTATGGCTACACCTTC.

This sequence joins TRBV19 and TRBJ1-4, with D unresolved. CDR1 and CDR2 from the germline V gene are LNHDA and SQIVND (reference sequence). Trimming removed 4 bases from V and 4 bases from J, with 19 bases in between. There are 17 residues in the CDR3. CDR3 amino acids: CASSTRDGRLLNEKLFF. CDR3 DNA: TGTGCCAGTAGTACCCGCGACGGCAGACTTCTTAATGAAAAACTGTTTTTT.

The genes are TRBV7-5 and TRBJ2-3; the D call in the table, TRBD2, was not verified against the DNA. TRBV7-5 is reported as a pseudogene. The CDR3 is 13 amino acids. CDR3 nucleotides: TGTGTCAGAAGCTTAGCGAGTACAGATACGCAGTATTTT. This sequence encodes CVRSLASTDTQYF.

V is TRBV6-5 and J is TRBJ1-2, with 8 bases fitting TRBD1. Germline V gene sequence: CDR1 MNHEY, CDR2 SVGAGI. The CDR3 has 15 amino acids. Unmatched junction bases numbered 4, after V lost 4 bases and J lost 0 bases. DNA for the CDR3: TGTGCCAGCAGTTCTACAGGGGGTGCTAACTATGGCTACACCTTC. Amino acid sequence: CASSSTGGANYGYTF.

This clone was counted between two and nine times. The rearrangement uses TRBV28 and TRBJ1-4; D unresolved. Germline V gives CDR1 MDHEN, CDR2 SYDVKM. The CDR3 loop spans 12 amino acids. Trimming left V 8 bases short and J 3 bases short, with 7 bases between. CDR3 region: CASCNPNEKLFF. For the CDR3, the DNA is TGTGCCAGCTGTAATCCTAATGAAAAACTGTTTTTT. Drawing the rest from reference TRBV28 and TRBJ1-4, the complete variable domain is DVKVTQSSRYLVKRTGEKVFLECVQDMDHENMFWYRQDPGLGLRLIYFSYDVKMKEKGDIPEGYSVSREKKERFSLILESASTNQTSMYLCASCNPNEKLFFGSGTQLSVL.

The CDR3: CAWSRSKYTGELFF. CDR3 bases: TGTGCCTGGAGTCGATCTAAATACACCGGGGAGCTGTTTTTT. The rearrangement joins TRBV30 to TRBJ2-2; no clear D gene. The CDR3 length is 14 residues. V lost 2 bases and J lost 3, with 10 bases in between. Germline assignment: CDR1 GTSNPN and CDR2 SVGIG (reference sequence).

This clone was recorded once. The chain couples TRBV30 to TRBJ2-2, with D maybe TRBD2 (6 bases). Germline V gives CDR1 GTSNPN, CDR2 SVGIG (reference sequence). The germline V and J ends were trimmed by 0 bases and 0 bases, with 23 bases remaining between them. This CDR3 has 20 amino acids. For the CDR3, the DNA is TGTGCCTGGAGTGTACGAAGATCCGGGACTCCCCCCCCGAACACCGGGGAGCTGTTTTTT. The encoded protein is CAWSVRRSGTPPPNTGELFF.

CDR3 nucleotides: TGTGCCAGCAGCTATCAGGGGGACAATGAGCAGTTCTTC. This gives the protein CASSYQGDNEQFF. This chain joins TRBV7-3 and TRBJ2-1; 7 nucleotides align to TRBD1. Germline CDR1 is SGHTA and CDR2 is FQGTGA. This CDR3 contains 13 residues. The V segment lost 4 bases and the J segment 5 bases; nucleotides outside the gene matches: 2. The full variable domain, completed using reference TRBV7-3 and TRBJ2-1, is GAGVSQTPSNKVTEKGKYVELRCDPISGHTALYWYRQSLGQGPEFLIYFQGTGAADDSGLPNDRFFAVRPEGSVSTLKIQRTERGDSAVYLCASSYQGDNEQFFGPGTRLTVL.

There are a few counts of this clone. The chain carries TRBV19 and TRBJ1-5; TRBD1 is a possible D gene (5 bases). V lost 5 bases, J lost 9 bases, and 20 bases lay in between. Germline CDR1 LNHDA, CDR2 SQIVND (reference sequence). This CDR3 contains 15 residues. The CDR3 loop reads CASSSGQVSGGPQHF. CDR3 DNA: TGTGCCAGTAGTTCCGGGCAGGTCTCCGGGGGGCCCCAGCATTTT.

The gene calls are TRBV5-1 and TRBJ2-3, with D perhaps TRBD1 or TRBD2 (5 bases each). From germline, CDR1 is SGHRS and CDR2 YFSETQ. The CDR3 extends over 16 amino acids. V lost 3 bases to trimming and J lost 0 bases, with 14 bases between them. CDR3: CASSSEGTASTDTQYF. The CDR3 DNA sequence: TGCGCCAGCAGCTCAGAAGGGACGGCTAGCACAGATACGCAGTATTTT.

V usage is TRBV5-4 and J usage is TRBJ2-7; D may correspond to TRBD1 or TRBD2 (5 bases each). This CDR3 has 15 amino acids. V lost 3 bases to trimming and J lost 3 bases, with 16 bases between them. In germline, CDR1 is SGHNT, CDR2 YYREEE (reference sequence). CDR3: CASSSFGAGSYEQYF. CDR3 in DNA: TGTGCCAGCAGCTCCTTCGGGGCAGGGAGCTACGAGCAGTACTTC.

The chain links TRBV5-1 to TRBJ2-1; D gene ambiguous. Germline CDR1 SGHRS, CDR2 YFSETQ. Trimming took 0 bases from V and 0 from J, leaving 10 bases between them. The CDR3 has 16 amino acids. In DNA form, the CDR3 reads TGCGCCAGCAGCTTGGACCCCCCCAGCTCCTACAATGAGCAGTTCTTC. It is translated as CASSLDPPSSYNEQFF.

This rearrangement joins TRBV27 to TRBJ2-7; D is tentatively TRBD1 or TRBD2 (6 bases each). CDR3 size: 15 residues. The germline V gene encodes CDR1 MNHEY and CDR2 SMNVEV (reference sequence). V was cut by 2 bases and J by 7 bases, with 18 bases left in between. CDR3 amino acids: CASSLSGLGAWEQYF. CDR3 DNA: TGTGCCAGCAGTTTAAGCGGGCTGGGGGCCTGGGAGCAGTACTTC.

The rearrangement joins TRBV7-2 to TRBJ1-1; the D gene is possibly TRBD1 (5 bases). CDR1 is SGHTA, CDR2 FQGNSA, per germline. The CDR3 spans 15 residues. Trimming shortened V by 0 bases and J by 4 bases, and 12 bases separated the two germline ends. DNA of the CDR3: TGTGCCAGCAGCTTAGCTTGGGTGGGGGTCACTGAAGCTTTCTTT. Residues: CASSLAWVGVTEAFF.

This clone has a handful of counts. The chain links TRBV7-2 to TRBJ2-7; D is uncertain. This CDR3 spans 14 amino acids. Trimming removed 1 base from V and 4 bases from J, with 11 bases in between. Germline V gene lookup returns CDR1 SGHTA and CDR2 FQGNSA. CDR3: CASSLGGGAYEQYF. CDR3 coding DNA: TGTGCCAGCAGCTTAGGTGGCGGAGCATACGAGCAGTACTTC.

This chain joins TRBV9 and TRBJ2-1, with TRBD2 identical over 8 bases. J was trimmed by 8 bases and V by 2 bases; bases with no gene match: 12. CDR1 and CDR2 (germline): SGDLS, YYNGEE. The CDR3 contains 16 residues. The CDR3 DNA is TGTGCCAGCAGCGTGGGGGTAGCGGGATTAGGTGATGAGCAGTTCTTC. This codes for CASSVGVAGLGDEQFF.

This clone came up a few times. The V gene is TRBV7-9, the J gene TRBJ2-1; 11 nucleotides agree with TRBD2. The V gene end was trimmed by 7 bases and the J gene end by 4 bases; junction bases not matched to a gene: 6. Germline CDR1 reads SEHNR; CDR2 reads FQNEAQ (reference sequence). The CDR3 spans 15 residues. CDR3 nucleotide sequence: TGTGCCAGCAACCCCCTAGCGGGAGGTTACAATGAGCAGTTCTTC. The encoded protein is CASNPLAGGYNEQFF.

The chain combines TRBV7-2 with TRBJ2-3; D is uncertain. V was shortened by 2 bases and J by 3 bases, with 6 bases between the two germline ends. CDR3 length: 13 amino acids. Germline CDR1 reads SGHTA; CDR2 reads FQGNSA. CDR3: CASSLWFTDTQYF. Here the CDR3 DNA reads TGTGCCAGCAGCTTATGGTTTACAGATACGCAGTATTTT.

The chain recombines TRBV28 with TRBJ1-1; 8 nucleotides match TRBD1. CDR3 length: 15 amino acids. In germline, CDR1 is MDHEN, CDR2 SYDVKM. V was clipped by 6 bases and J by 6 bases; unmatched bases: 12. CDR3 amino acids: CASSPPPGGVAEAFF. The CDR3, as DNA: TGTGCCAGCAGCCCACCCCCAGGGGGCGTCGCTGAAGCTTTCTTT.

The V and J genes are TRBV14 and TRBJ2-7, with D uncertain. This CDR3 is built from 14 residues. CDR1 SGHDN and CDR2 FVKESK come from the germline V gene. Trimming took 0 bases from V and 3 from J, leaving 9 bases between them. The chain's CDR3 is CASSQERPYYEQYF. Here the CDR3 DNA reads TGTGCCAGCAGCCAAGAGCGTCCCTACTACGAGCAGTACTTC.